The source of this T cell receptor (beta chain) is a study of blood T cells in healthy people across ages. The use of a sample-barcoded 5' primer and a J-beta primer mix characterized a second PCR of 7 to 11 cycles. TCRdb fed the 5' RACE reads into MiXCR, producing one record per CDR3 protein. The sample contains roughly 1.7 million distinct CDR3 sequences, 30% to 35% of which appear only once. Germline V gene data show CDR1 as SEHNR and CDR2 as FQNEAQ (reference sequence). The CDR3 is made up of 14 amino acids. Trimming at V came to 7 bases and at J to 2 bases, leaving 5 bases not matched to a gene.

The rearrangement links TRBV7-9 to TRBJ1-2; 9 bases are a match to TRBD1. This receptor was obtained from a woman aged 25 to 39 in good health. Sequenced: blood. The CDR3 reads CASIQGQGNYGYTF. The CDR3 coding sequence is TGTGCCAGCATCCAGGGACAGGGAAACTATGGCTACACCTTC. Combining the CDR3 with reference TRBV7-9 and TRBJ1-2 gives the whole variable domain DTGVSQNPRHKITKRGQNVTFRCDPISEHNRLYWYRQTLGQGPEFLTYFQNEAQLEKSRLLSDRFSAERPKGSFSTLEIQRTEQGDSAMYLCASIQGQGNYGYTFGSGTRLTVV.